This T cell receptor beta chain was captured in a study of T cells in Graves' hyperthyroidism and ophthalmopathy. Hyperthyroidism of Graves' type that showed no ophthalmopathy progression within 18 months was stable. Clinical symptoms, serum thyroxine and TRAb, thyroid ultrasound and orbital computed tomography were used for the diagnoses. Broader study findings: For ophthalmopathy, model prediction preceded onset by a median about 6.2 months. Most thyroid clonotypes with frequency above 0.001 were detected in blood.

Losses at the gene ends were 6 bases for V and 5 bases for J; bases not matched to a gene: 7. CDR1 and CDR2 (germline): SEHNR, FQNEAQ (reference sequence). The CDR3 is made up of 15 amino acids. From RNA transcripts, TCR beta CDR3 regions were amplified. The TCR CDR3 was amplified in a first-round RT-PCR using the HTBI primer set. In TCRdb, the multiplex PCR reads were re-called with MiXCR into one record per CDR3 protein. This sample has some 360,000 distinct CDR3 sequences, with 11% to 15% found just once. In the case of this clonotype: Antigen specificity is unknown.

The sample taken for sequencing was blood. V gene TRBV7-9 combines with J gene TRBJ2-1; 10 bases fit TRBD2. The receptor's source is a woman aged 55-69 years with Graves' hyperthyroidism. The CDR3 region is CASRPGTSADNEQFF. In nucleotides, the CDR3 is TGTGCCAGCAGGCCCGGGACTAGCGCCGACAATGAGCAGTTCTTC.